A single sample is the source of the 18 T cell receptor beta chains below, sequenced in a study of regulatory T cells in long-lasting Graves disease. With iRepertoire HTBI primers and Arm-PCR of CDR3 regions, TCR beta libraries were built. TCRdb called the multiplex PCR reads again in MiXCR, with one record for every CDR3 protein. The profile shows approximately 500,000 distinct CDR3 sequences, roughly 21% of them singletons. Noted time point: persistent/refractory GD, antithyroid drugs over 5 years with positive TRAb. Extracted PBMC RNA gave rise to the TCR library. The specimen comprised peripheral blood mononuclear cells (PBMCs), sampled when the disease was refractory, from a patient treated with antithyroid drugs. The receptor source for this set is a female donor with Graves disease.

Notes on this clonotype: Possible read error: a much larger clone is one base away. The chain has TRBV29-1 and TRBJ1-1; no reliable D call. CDR3 length: 12 amino acids. V was pared by 1 base and J by 1 base, with 4 bases between. Looked up from germline, CDR1 is SQVTM and CDR2 is ANQGSEA. CDR3 sequence: CSVEAGNTEAFF. As DNA, the CDR3 is TGCAGCGTTGAAGCGGGGAACACTGAAGCTTTCTTT.

Ten or more counts support this clonotype. The chain combines TRBV6-1 with TRBJ1-1; tentative D call: TRBD1 (5 bases). Trimming took off 6 bases at V and 1 base at J, with 12 bases between the two ends. CDR1 and CDR2 from the germline V gene are MNHNS and SASEGT. The CDR3 has 14 amino acids. The CDR3 loop reads CASRKTDSNTEAFF. In nucleotides, the CDR3 is TGTGCCAGCAGAAAGACAGATTCGAACACTGAAGCTTTCTTT.

In this sample, this clonotype turned up many times. This sequence joins TRBV2 and TRBJ1-6; D is uncertain. The ends were cut back, 0 bases at V and 0 bases at J, with 6 bases in the middle. Germline-derived CDR1 and CDR2 are SNHLY and FYNNEI. The CDR3 extends over 16 amino acids. This CDR3 reads CASSEARSSYNSPLHF. CDR3 in DNA: TGTGCCAGCAGTGAAGCAAGGAGCTCCTATAATTCACCCCTCCACTTT.

Comment on this clonotype: Possible read error: a much larger clone is one base away. J is TRBJ2-7 and V is TRBV28; 7 bases are shared with TRBD2. The CDR3 has 14 amino acids. CDR1 and CDR2 from the germline V gene are MDHEN and SYDVKM. CDR3 sequence reads: CASSETSDNRKQHF. The CDR3 bases are TGTGCCAGCAGTGAAACTAGCGATAACCGAAAGCAGCACTTC.

This clonotype appeared many times. The chain couples TRBV7-2 to TRBJ1-1; D is perhaps TRBD1 (5 bases). Deletions cut 3 bases from V and 3 bases from J, with 11 bases between. The CDR3 contains 14 residues. Germline CDR1 reads SGHTA; CDR2 reads FQGNSA. The CDR3 bases are TGTGCCAGCAGCTTGCAGGGAGAGGACACTGAAGCTTTCTTT. It translates to CASSLQGEDTEAFF.

The chain has TRBV10-3 and TRBJ1-5; D is unresolved. The CDR3 runs 12 residues. Trimming took off 11 bases at V and 7 bases at J, with 15 bases between the two ends. Germline loops: CDR1 ENHRY, CDR2 SYGVKD. This chain's CDR3 is CAGGRAGQPQHF. The CDR3 DNA reads TGTGCCGGAGGCCGGGCGGGCCAGCCCCAGCATTTT.

A few counts support this clonotype. The chain couples TRBV9 to TRBJ1-6, with D unclear. Trimming removed 4 bases at V and 11 bases at J, with 13 bases between. Per the germline V gene, CDR1 is SGDLS and CDR2 is YYNGEE. CDR3 length: 13 residues. CDR3 region: CASSPRSGAPLHF. In DNA form, the CDR3 reads TGTGCCAGCAGCCCTAGGTCCGGAGCACCCCTCCACTTT.

The chain carries TRBV2 and TRBJ2-1; 9 bases line up with TRBD2. The germline CDR1 and CDR2 sequences are SNHLY and FYNNEI. This CDR3 is built from 14 residues. Trimming took 8 bases from V and 4 from J; bases not matched to a gene: 6. The CDR3: CASCALAGYNEQFF. DNA for the CDR3: TGTGCCAGCTGCGCTCTAGCGGGGTACAATGAGCAGTTCTTC. The full variable domain, in which reference TRBV2 and TRBJ2-1 provide the parts outside the CDR3, is EPEVTQTPSHQVTQMGQEVILRCVPISNHLYFYWYRQILGQKVEFLVSFYNNEISEKSEIFDDQFSVERPDGSNFTLKIRSTKLEDSAMYFCASCALAGYNEQFFGPGTRLTVL.

CDR3 sequence reads: CASSLGRSGYTF. DNA of the CDR3: TGTGCCAGCAGCCTAGGGAGAAGTGGCTACACCTTC. The gene calls are TRBV28 and TRBJ1-2; D uncertain. Per germline, CDR1 MDHEN and CDR2 SYDVKM. Trimming left V 6 bases short and J 7 bases short, with 12 bases between. This CDR3 contains 12 residues.

This clonotype was found many times. The chain couples TRBV13 to TRBJ1-2, with a weak D call TRBD1 (5 bases). The germline V gene has CDR1 PRHDT and CDR2 FYEKMQ (reference sequence). V lost 5 bases, J lost 5 bases, and 21 bases lay in between. The CDR3 is made up of 16 amino acids. For the CDR3, the DNA is TGTGCCAGCAGCCGGGCCGGGACGCAGGCTCCTTATGGCTACACCTTC. Encoded protein: CASSRAGTQAPYGYTF. Full variable domain (missing parts from reference TRBV13 and TRBJ1-2): AAGVIQSPRHLIKEKRETATLKCYPIPRHDTVYWYQQGPGQDPQFLISFYEKMQSDKGSIPDRFSAQQFSDYHSELNMSSLELGDSALYFCASSRAGTQAPYGYTFGSGTRLTVV.

In the case of this clonotype: A much larger clone differs from this one at a single base, so this may be a read error. The chain uses TRBV29-1 and TRBJ1-2, with a tentative D call TRBD1 (6 bases). The V and J ends lost 6 bases and 3 bases respectively, with 14 bases between them. Germline CDR1 and CDR2: SQVTM and ANQGSEA. The CDR3 covers 13 residues. The CDR3 loop is CSVATGPDYGYTF. The CDR3 nucleotides read TGCAGCGTAGCCACAGGGCCGGACTATGGCTACACCTTC.

This clonotype was found many times. This sequence joins TRBV6-2 or TRBV6-3 and TRBJ2-5, with 9 bases identical to TRBD2. Germline loops: CDR1 MNHEY, CDR2 SVGEGT. J lost 2 bases, V lost 7 bases, and 11 bases had no gene match. The CDR3 has 16 residues. The CDR3 region is CASNRGWTSAQETQYF. DNA for the CDR3: TGTGCCAGCAACCGGGGGTGGACTAGCGCTCAAGAGACCCAGTACTTC.

This clonotype has more than one count but fewer than ten. V gene TRBV29-1 combines with J gene TRBJ2-5; TRBD2 matches 7 bases. Germline CDR1 and CDR2: SQVTM and ANQGSEA. This CDR3 is built from 14 residues. J gave up 3 bases and V 3 bases, and 7 bases lay outside the gene matches. CDR3 nucleotides: TGCAGCGTTGACCGCGGGGAGGGGAAAGAGACCCAGTACTTC. Its translation is CSVDRGEGKETQYF.

In its sample, this clonotype was seen many times. The chain has TRBV11-2 and TRBJ2-4; 9 bases line up with TRBD1. Losses at the gene ends were 5 bases for V and 0 bases for J; bases not matched to a gene: 5. Germline assignment: CDR1 SGHAT and CDR2 FQNNGV. The CDR3 runs 16 residues. This CDR3 is CASSNRTGVAKNIQYF. The CDR3 bases are TGTGCCAGCAGCAACCGGACAGGGGTAGCCAAAAACATTCAGTACTTC.

Concerning this clonotype itself: This may be a read error, as it is one base from a much larger clone. The chain uses TRBV12-3 or TRBV12-4 and TRBJ1-2, with 7 bases aligning to TRBD1. The CDR3 length is 13 residues. CDR3 protein: CASSRDSHYGHTF. Here the CDR3 DNA reads TGTGCCAGCAGCCGGGACAGTCACTATGGCCACACCTTC.

Of note for this clonotype: A much more abundant neighbour one base away suggests this may be a read error. This chain joins TRBV12-3 or TRBV12-4 and TRBJ2-7; D might be TRBD1 (6 bases). The CDR3 consists of 14 residues. This chain's CDR3 is CVSSFGTRINEQYF. The CDR3 nucleotides are TGTGTCAGCAGTTTCGGGACAAGGATCAACGAGCAGTACTTC.

For the CDR3, the DNA is TGTGCCAGCACCACCCAGTCCCAATTGGAGCTGTTTTTT. This encodes CASTTQSQLELFF. The chain is built from TRBV7-2 and TRBJ2-2, with D unclear. V was shortened by 7 bases and J by 10 bases, with 16 bases between the two germline ends. The CDR3 consists of 13 residues. The V gene's germline CDR1 is SGHTA and CDR2 FQGNSA.

In this sample, this clonotype turned up many times. V gene TRBV11-2 combines with J gene TRBJ2-7; D may be TRBD1 or TRBD2 (5 bases each). CDR1 is SGHAT and CDR2 is FQNNGV in the germline V gene. The CDR3 covers 14 residues. The V and J ends lost 2 bases and 4 bases respectively, with 12 bases between them. CDR3 sequence reads: CASSLWQGVYEQYF. In nucleotides, the CDR3 is TGTGCCAGCAGCTTATGGCAGGGAGTTTACGAGCAGTACTTC.